The rows below give T cell receptor beta chains drawn from one sample of a study of Ad26.COV2.S vaccination and SARS-CoV-2 variants. Sequencing used immunoSEQ multiplex PCR; TCRdb keeps in-frame clones, though not all of them. This sample has about 350,000 clones, with 85% to 90% found just once. The specimen comprised peripheral blood, sampled in a trial of Ad26.COV2.S vaccine versus placebo. The receptor source for this set is a person between 18 and 65 years old who received the Ad26.COV2.S COVID-19 vaccine or a placebo. CDR3s include the opening cysteine and the closing phenylalanine or tryptophan. A D gene is named only where the DNA matches it firmly. A row's size may be missing; if present it is once, few, many or a size class.

d_call,j_call,clone_size,v_call,cdr3_aa,cdr3_nt
-,TRBJ1-4,-,TRBV9,CASSEGLLKKATNEKLFF,TGTGCCAGCAGCGAGGGCCTTCTTAAGAAGGCAACTAATGAAAAACTGTTTTTT
-,TRBJ2-5,-,TRBV2,CASSTEETQYF,TGTGCCAGCAGTACAGAAGAGACCCAGTACTTC
-,TRBJ2-5,few,TRBV29-1,CSVEGPAQYF,TGCAGCGTTGAAGGGCCGGCCCAGTACTTC
-,TRBJ1-6,-,TRBV18,CASSPAKTYNSPLHF,TGTGCCAGCTCACCAGCCAAAACCTATAATTCACCCCTCCACTTT
TRBD1,TRBJ1-1,-,TRBV13,CASSATGFTEAFF,TGTGCCAGCAGCGCGACAGGGTTCACTGAAGCTTTCTTT
-,TRBJ1-2,-,TRBV12-5,CASGIWDNNYGYTF,TGTGCTAGTGGGATCTGGGACAACAACTATGGCTACACCTTC
-,TRBJ2-7,once,TRBV10-3,CAISESDSKQYF,TGTGCCATCAGTGAGTCTGACAGCAAGCAGTACTTC
-,TRBJ2-3,-,TRBV5-4,CASSWDTGSTDTQYF,TGTGCCAGCAGCTGGGACACCGGGAGCACAGATACGCAGTATTTT
-,TRBJ1-5,-,TRBV6-1,CASSEWGAGQPQHF,TGTGCCAGCAGTGAATGGGGGGCAGGCCAGCCCCAGCATTTT
-,TRBJ2-1,-,TRBV4-3,CASSQDFTYNEQFF,TGCGCCAGCAGCCAAGATTTTACCTACAATGAGCAGTTCTTC
TRBD2,TRBJ2-5,-,TRBV9,CASSAVGLVEETQYF,TGTGCCAGCAGCGCGGTTGGACTAGTCGAGGAGACCCAGTACTTC
-,TRBJ1-3,once,TRBV28,CASSLRSGRDPGNTIYF,TGTGCCAGCAGTTTAAGGTCGGGGCGGGACCCCGGAAACACCATATATTTT
TRBD1,TRBJ2-2,-,TRBV4-1,CASSQVGQGAGTGELFF,TGCGCCAGCAGCCAAGTGGGGCAGGGGGCAGGCACCGGGGAGCTGTTTTTT
-,TRBJ1-1,-,TRBV5-8,CASSLVRTKRGTEAFF,TGTGCCAGCAGCTTGGTCAGGACAAAGAGGGGCACTGAAGCTTTCTTT
TRBD1,TRBJ1-1,-,TRBV5-1,CASSPEGGTGHTEAFF,TGCGCCAGCAGCCCTGAAGGGGGGACAGGGCACACTGAAGCTTTCTTT
TRBD2,TRBJ2-7,-,TRBV3-1/TRBV3-2,CASSQGLAVVYEQYF,TGTGCCAGCAGCCAAGGGCTAGCGGTAGTCTACGAGCAGTACTTC
TRBD1,TRBJ1-1,once,TRBV5-1,CASSARTGWDEAFF,TGCGCCAGCAGCGCCCGGACAGGGTGGGATGAAGCTTTCTTT
TRBD1,TRBJ1-2,-,TRBV5-1,CASSLEGTGGGYTF,TGCGCCAGCAGCCTAGAGGGGACAGGGGGAGGCTACACCTTC
-,TRBJ2-1,-,TRBV7-9,CASSHQTGPYNEQFF,TGTGCCAGCAGCCACCAGACAGGTCCCTACAATGAGCAGTTCTTC
-,TRBJ1-1,-,TRBV7-8,CASRQETRLPGTEAFF,TGTGCCAGCAGGCAGGAGACACGGCTTCCGGGGACTGAAGCTTTCTTT
-,TRBJ1-5,once,TRBV6-1,CASSEWDISNQPQHF,TGTGCCAGCAGTGAATGGGACATTAGCAATCAGCCCCAGCATTTT
-,TRBJ1-5,-,TRBV6-4,CASSEGSNQPQHF,TGTGCCAGCAGTGAGGGAAGCAATCAGCCCCAGCATTTT
-,TRBJ2-5,-,TRBV3-1/TRBV3-2,CASSQDQGIETQYF,TGTGCCAGCAGCCAAGATCAAGGAATCGAGACCCAGTACTTC
TRBD1,TRBJ2-5,-,TRBV7-2,CASSLAGQGSETQYF,TGTGCCAGCAGCTTGGCGGGACAGGGGTCGGAGACCCAGTACTTC
TRBD2,TRBJ2-1,-,TRBV19,CASSSIAGGPYNEQFF,TGTGCCAGTAGTTCGATAGCGGGAGGGCCCTACAATGAGCAGTTCTTC
TRBD1,TRBJ2-1,-,TRBV13,CASSYGTANNEQFF,TGTGCCAGCAGCTATGGGACAGCGAACAATGAGCAGTTCTTC
TRBD2,TRBJ2-1,-,TRBV9,CASSATTSGGAGEQFF,TGTGCCAGCAGCGCCACGACTAGCGGGGGGGCCGGAGAGCAGTTCTTC
TRBD2,TRBJ2-7,-,TRBV28,CASSLYGGSIYEQYF,TGTGCCAGCAGTTTGTATGGCGGGAGCATCTACGAGCAGTACTTC
-,TRBJ1-2,-,TRBV4-1,CASRPITGRSYGYTF,TGCGCCAGCAGACCGATCACGGGACGGAGCTATGGCTACACCTTC
-,TRBJ1-3,-,TRBV7-9,CASSSTTRESGNTIYF,TGTGCCAGCAGCTCCACAACCAGGGAATCTGGAAACACCATATATTTT
TRBD2,TRBJ2-7,-,TRBV5-1,CASSPASGNYEQYF,TGCGCCAGCAGTCCGGCTAGCGGGAACTACGAGCAGTACTTC
-,TRBJ1-2,once,TRBV19,CASFQANYGYTF,TGTGCCAGTTTCCAAGCTAACTATGGCTACACCTTC
-,TRBJ1-5,-,TRBV6-5,CTRGLTHQPQHF,TGTACCCGGGGCCTTACTCATCAGCCCCAGCATTTT
-,TRBJ1-4,-,TRBV28,CASRARMDREKLFF,TGTGCCAGCCGGGCCCGAATGGATCGTGAAAAACTGTTTTTT
-,TRBJ1-3,-,TRBV5-1,CASSSRGSSGNTIYF,TGCGCCAGCAGCTCCCGCGGGAGCTCTGGAAACACCATATATTTT
-,TRBJ1-2,-,TRBV5-5,CASSLIIEDYTF,TGTGCCAGCAGCTTGATAATCGAAGACTACACCTTC
TRBD1,TRBJ1-1,once,TRBV7-9,CASSLGTGATEAFF,TGTGCCAGCAGCTTAGGGACAGGGGCCACTGAAGCTTTCTTT
-,TRBJ1-5,-,TRBV4-1,CASSQVAGVQQPQHF,TGCGCCAGCAGCCAAGTGGCAGGGGTGCAGCAGCCCCAGCATTTT
-,TRBJ2-3,-,TRBV7-9,CASSFMGGRTDTQYF,TGTGCCAGCAGCTTCATGGGGGGCCGCACAGATACGCAGTATTTT
-,TRBJ2-1,-,TRBV11-3,CASSRGNNEQFF,TGTGCCAGCAGCCGTGGAAATAATGAGCAGTTCTTC
-,TRBJ1-4,-,TRBV27,CASSDGGQGGEKLFF,TGTGCCAGCAGTGACGGGGGGCAAGGGGGTGAAAAACTGTTTTTT
-,TRBJ2-1,-,TRBV4-1,CASSQDPRESAHEQFF,TGCGCCAGCAGCCAAGATCCCCGGGAGTCAGCCCATGAGCAGTTCTTC
-,TRBJ2-7,few,TRBV9,CASSVGDLIYEQYF,TGTGCCAGCAGCGTAGGGGACCTGATCTACGAGCAGTACTTC
TRBD2,TRBJ2-1,-,TRBV3-1/TRBV3-2,CASSQGASGSNEQFF,TGTGCCAGCAGCCAAGGAGCTAGCGGGAGCAATGAGCAGTTCTTC
TRBD2,TRBJ2-7,-,TRBV28,CASTSGRKYEQYF,TGTGCCAGCACTAGCGGGAGAAAATACGAGCAGTACTTC
-,TRBJ2-3,-,TRBV5-6,CASSLDRVLITDTQYF,TGTGCCAGCAGCTTGGACAGGGTTCTAATCACAGATACGCAGTATTTT
-,TRBJ2-1,-,TRBV3-1/TRBV3-2,CASSRGGDNEQFF,TGTGCCAGCAGCCGAGGAGGAGACAATGAGCAGTTCTTC
TRBD1,TRBJ1-3,once,TRBV25-1,CASSIQTGGPGNTIYF,TGTGCCAGCAGTATCCAAACAGGGGGACCTGGAAACACCATATATTTT
TRBD1,TRBJ1-4,-,TRBV19,CATRTGPNEKLFF,TGTGCCACTCGGACAGGGCCTAATGAAAAACTGTTTTTT
-,TRBJ1-2,-,TRBV27,CASSWDGTNYGYTF,TGTGCCAGCAGTTGGGACGGAACAAACTATGGCTACACCTTC
-,TRBJ2-2,-,TRBV9,CASSTTGIGELFF,TGTGCCAGCAGCACGACAGGTATCGGGGAGCTGTTTTTT
TRBD1,TRBJ2-5,-,TRBV11-3,CASSLGQTGDETQYF,TGTGCCAGCAGCTTGGGTCAAACAGGGGATGAGACCCAGTACTTC
TRBD1,TRBJ2-5,-,TRBV19,CASSIVTGTGRETQYF,TGTGCCAGTAGTATTGTGACCGGGACAGGGCGGGAGACCCAGTACTTC
-,TRBJ2-1,-,TRBV24-1,CATSEGTRSNEQFF,TGTGCCACCAGTGAGGGGACAAGGTCCAATGAGCAGTTCTTC
-,TRBJ1-6,-,TRBV15,CATSRDTGISSPLHF,TGTGCCACCAGCAGAGATACAGGAATCAGTTCACCCCTCCACTTT